This T cell receptor (beta chain) was sequenced for a study of T cells in Graves' hyperthyroidism and ophthalmopathy. About the study: At the time of initial diagnosis and before any treatment, peripheral blood was collected.

This clonotype was seen repeatedly, ten times or more. What was amplified from RNA transcripts were TCR beta CDR3 regions. A first-round RT-PCR of the TCR CDR3 used the HTBI primer set. TCRdb analysed the multiplex PCR reads with MiXCR anew, one entry per CDR3 protein. The sample holds about 410,000 distinct CDR3 sequences, over 12% seen once. CDR3 length: 16 residues. J gave up 4 bases and V 2 bases, and 9 bases lay outside the gene matches. Per the germline V gene, CDR1 is SGHKS and CDR2 is YYEKEE (reference sequence). The sequenced material came from blood. This chain links TRBV5-5 with TRBJ2-3; 8 bases fit TRBD2. The clonotype comes from a man aged 18 to 30 with Graves' ophthalmopathy. The CDR3 sequence is CASSLRRGAPPDTQYF. The CDR3 DNA reads as TGTGCCAGCAGCTTACGGCGGGGGGCCCCCCCAGATACGCAGTATTTT.